The 15 T cell receptor beta chains below all came from one sample that was sequenced in a study of CD8 T cells in Susac syndrome. After extraction with the RNeasy kit, about 0.5 to 1 ug of the RNA was reverse transcribed using random hexamers. Each CDR3 protein is one row after TCRdb ran MiXCR on the immunoSEQ multiplex PCR reads. The sample includes more than 80,000 distinct CDR3 sequences, approximately 94% of them seen just once. Specimen: CD8+ T cells from PBMCs. The source of these receptors is a human donor with Susac syndrome.

The chain uses TRBV6-5 and TRBJ2-2; the D call may be TRBD1 or TRBD2 (5 bases each). The germline V gene encodes CDR1 MNHEY and CDR2 SVGAGI. Trimming removed 2 bases from V and 15 bases from J, with 16 bases in between. CDR3 size: 13 residues. The CDR3 nucleotides read TGTGCCAGCAGTTACGGGGGAAGAAGAACGTTGTTTTTT. Translating gives CASSYGGRRTLFF.

This clonotype was seen just once. V gene TRBV6-1 combines with J gene TRBJ2-2; possibly TRBD2 for D (5 bases). V was pared by 6 bases and J by 4 bases, with 9 bases between. The CDR3 totals 13 residues. Germline-derived CDR1 and CDR2 are MNHNS and SASEGT. The CDR3 DNA sequence: TGTGCCAGCAGGGACGCGGGCACCGGGGAGCTGTTTTTT. Translation gives CASRDAGTGELFF.

The chain employs TRBV5-1 and TRBJ1-1; no clear D gene. This CDR3 comprises 14 residues. Deletions cut 0 bases from V and 1 base from J, with 7 bases between. Germline V CDR1 and CDR2: SGHRS, YFSETQ. CDR3 sequence: CASSLAVGNTEAFF. CDR3 DNA: TGCGCCAGCAGCTTGGCGGTTGGGAACACTGAAGCTTTCTTT.

This chain connects TRBV12-5 to TRBJ2-1; possibly TRBD1 for D (5 bases). V was shortened by 7 bases and J by 6 bases, with 16 bases between the two germline ends. Germline CDR1 reads LGHNT; CDR2 reads FRNRAP. CDR3 length equals 14 residues. The CDR3, as DNA: TGTGCTAGTGCCGTGGGGCAGGGCTCCAATGAGCAGTTCTTC. It specifies CASAVGQGSNEQFF.

This clonotype came up once. This chain joins TRBV15 and TRBJ1-2; no clear D gene. Germline values: CDR1 LNHNV, CDR2 YYDKDF (reference sequence). Trimming cost V 0 bases and J 6 bases, with 5 bases left between them. The CDR3 has 12 residues. The CDR3 bases are TGTGCCACCAGCAGAGATAGAGATGGCTACACCTTC. It specifies CATSRDRDGYTF.

This rearrangement joins TRBV9 to TRBJ1-2; 10 bases match TRBD1. The CDR3 consists of 13 residues. CDR1 and CDR2 from the germline V gene are SGDLS and YYNGEE. The ends lost 1 base at V and 8 bases at J; junction bases unmatched: 2. The CDR3 region has the DNA TGTGCCAGCAGCGTATTGACAGGGGGCGGCTACACCTTC. Residues: CASSVLTGGGYTF.

V and J are TRBV12-3 or TRBV12-4 and TRBJ2-1, with TRBD2 matching over 10 bases. The J segment lost 11 bases and the V segment lost 7 bases, leaving 8 bases of the junction unmatched. The CDR3 has 13 amino acids. CDR3 region: CASMERGGLKQFF. The CDR3 nucleotides are TGTGCCAGCATGGAGCGGGGGGGCCTCAAGCAGTTCTTC.

J is TRBJ2-1 and V is TRBV5-1, with 9 bases matching TRBD2. The CDR3 totals 14 residues. Trimming removed 6 bases from V and 8 bases from J; junction bases left unmatched: 9. Germline CDR1 reads SGHRS; CDR2 reads YFSETQ. CDR3 nucleotides: TGCGCCAGCACCCCTTTAGCGGGGGCGGATGAGCAGTTCTTC. Protein sequence: CASTPLAGADEQFF.

The chain is built from TRBV29-1 and TRBJ2-3; 10 bases line up with TRBD2. The CDR3 contains 16 residues. The J segment lost 2 bases and the V segment lost 4 bases, leaving 9 bases of the junction unmatched. From germline, CDR1 is SQVTM and CDR2 ANQGSEA. The CDR3 DNA follows: TGCAGCGTTGTTTCCCTAGCGGGGGACCCCACAGATACGCAGTATTTT. Amino acids: CSVVSLAGDPTDTQYF.

The rearrangement links TRBV20-1 to TRBJ2-1, with a weak D call TRBD2 (6 bases). Trimming took 5 bases from V and 6 from J, leaving 14 bases between them. Germline V gene data show CDR1 as DFQATT and CDR2 as SNEGSKA (reference sequence). The CDR3 is 13 amino acids. The CDR3 DNA reads as TGCAGTGCTCCCCTAGCGTCCCCCAATGAGCAGTTCTTC. This codes for CSAPLASPNEQFF.

This chain uses TRBV6-4 with TRBJ1-5; D call uncertain. This CDR3 contains 13 residues. Germline lookup yields CDR1 MRHNA and CDR2 SNTAGT. V was shortened by 3 bases and J by 7 bases, with 10 bases between the two germline ends. The CDR3 DNA reads TGTGCCAGCAGTGAGGATGTTCACCAGCCCCAGCATTTT. Protein product: CASSEDVHQPQHF.

The chain uses TRBV6-5 and TRBJ1-1; D gene uncertain. The ends were cut back, 3 bases at V and 8 bases at J, with 10 bases in the middle. Germline values: CDR1 MNHEY, CDR2 SVGAGI. The CDR3 covers 12 residues. In DNA, the CDR3 is TGTGCCAGCAGTTATGTAGATAGGGAAGCTTTCTTT. This encodes CASSYVDREAFF.

In DNA, the CDR3 is TGCGCCAGGACCGGGCCCCACACAGATACGCAGTATTTT. Translated: CARTGPHTDTQYF. The chain carries TRBV5-1 and TRBJ2-3, with D unclear. There are 13 residues in the CDR3. The ends were cut back, 8 bases at V and 2 bases at J, with 12 bases in the middle. The germline V gene has CDR1 SGHRS and CDR2 YFSETQ.

V gene TRBV27 combines with J gene TRBJ2-3, with 12 nucleotides matching TRBD2. CDR1 and CDR2 from the germline V gene are MNHEY and SMNVEV (reference sequence). The V and J ends lost 3 bases and 1 base, in that order; junction bases with no gene match: 2. The CDR3 sequence is 16 residues long. This chain's CDR3 is CASSLTSGGRTDTQYF. The CDR3 coding sequence is TGTGCCAGCAGTTTGACTAGCGGGGGTCGCACAGATACGCAGTATTTT.

V gene TRBV12-3 or TRBV12-4 combines with J gene TRBJ1-5, with unresolved D. The CDR3 is 14 amino acids. V lost 6 bases, J lost 4 bases, and 13 bases lay in between. CDR3 in DNA: TGTGCCAGCAGCCCCGATGGACTGAATCAGCCCCAGCATTTT. Translation: CASSPDGLNQPQHF.